The 12 T cell receptor beta chains below come from one sample, sequenced in a study of T-cell reconstitution after alpha-beta-depleted transplantation in children. Molecular barcoding with unique molecular identifiers was used for the TCRbeta library. Using its own MiXCR run on the PCR reads, TCRdb lists one record per CDR3 protein. The repertoire holds roughly 200,000 distinct CDR3 sequences, with roughly 15% as singletons. Sequencing used PBMCs from the stem cell graft donor, obtained from the stem cell graft. The receptors were sampled from a human donor who donated a stem cell graft to a child with acute lymphoblastic leukemia.

This clonotype showed up many times. This chain connects TRBV10-1 to TRBJ2-1; TRBD2 matches at 10 bases. The CDR3 sequence is 13 residues long. Trimming cost V 3 bases and J 13 bases; bases outside gene matches: 6. Germline assignment: CDR1 WNHNN and CDR2 SYGVQD (reference sequence). As DNA, the CDR3 is TGCGCCAGCAGTGAAGCGGGAGGGCCGCGTCAGTTCTTC. It specifies CASSEAGGPRQFF.

This clonotype was counted many times. This chain connects TRBV5-1 to TRBJ1-1, with unresolved D. The germline CDR1 and CDR2 sequences are SGHRS and YFSETQ. V was shortened by 5 bases and J by 0 bases, with 8 bases between the two germline ends. This CDR3 has 13 amino acids. The chain's CDR3 is CASRVLVNTEAFF. CDR3 in DNA: TGCGCCAGCAGAGTACTGGTGAACACTGAAGCTTTCTTT.

V is TRBV18 and J is TRBJ2-4; 12 bases are a match to TRBD1. From germline, CDR1 is KGHSH and CDR2 LQKENI. V dropped 2 bases and J dropped 6; count of bases not matched to a gene: 2. This CDR3 region has 15 residues. The CDR3 region is CASSPGTGGLNIQYF. As DNA, the CDR3 is TGTGCCAGCTCACCAGGGACAGGGGGCCTAAACATTCAGTACTTC. The whole variable domain, remainder taken from reference TRBV18 and TRBJ2-4, is NAGVMQNPRHLVRRRGQEARLRCSPMKGHSHVYWYRQLPEEGLKFMVYLQKENIIDESGMPKERFSAEFPKEGPSILRIQQVVRGDSAAYFCASSPGTGGLNIQYFGAGTRLSVL.

This clonotype occurred many times. The chain recombines TRBV20-1 with TRBJ2-7, with 8 bases that match TRBD2. The germline CDR1 and CDR2 sequences are DFQATT and SNEGSKA (reference sequence). The CDR3 is made up of 12 amino acids. V was clipped by 2 bases and J by 4 bases; unmatched bases: 1. The CDR3 region is CSARPSGYEQYF. The CDR3 DNA reads TGCAGTGCTAGACCTAGCGGGTACGAGCAGTACTTC.

This clonotype was recorded at least ten times. This sequence joins TRBV11-2 and TRBJ1-1; D remains ambiguous. Germline CDR1 and CDR2: SGHAT and FQNNGV. Trimming cost V 1 base and J 5 bases, with 20 bases left between them. The CDR3 totals 17 residues. CDR3 nucleotide sequence: TGTGCCAGCAGCTTAGGGGTTCATCGGGCGTTGGGGACTGAAGCTTTCTTT. Amino acids: CASSLGVHRALGTEAFF.

The rearrangement joins TRBV12-3 or TRBV12-4 to TRBJ1-3, with D perhaps TRBD1 (5 bases). V was shortened by 2 bases and J by 2 bases, with 19 bases between the two germline ends. This CDR3 has 18 residues. CDR3 DNA sequence: TGTGCCAGCAGTTTACCCGGGACGAACTTGCCCACTGGAAACACCATATATTTT. It encodes CASSLPGTNLPTGNTIYF.

This clonotype has at least ten counts. The chain uses TRBV5-1 and TRBJ2-1; TRBD2 aligns across 9 bases. With 0 bases clipped from V and 5 bases from J, the junction kept 3 bases outside the gene matches. The CDR3 is 15 residues long. Per the germline V gene, CDR1 is SGHRS and CDR2 is YFSETQ. The DNA for the CDR3 is TGCGCCAGCAGCTTGGGCCCTAGCGGGGACAATGAGCAGTTCTTC. Translation gives CASSLGPSGDNEQFF.

The chain joins TRBV14 to TRBJ2-1; D gene unclear. V was clipped by 4 bases and J by 7 bases, with 11 bases between them. Germline assignment: CDR1 SGHDN and CDR2 FVKESK. This CDR3 is built from 13 residues. The CDR3: CASSPHVGNEQFF. CDR3 nucleotide sequence: TGTGCCAGCAGCCCCCATGTGGGGAATGAGCAGTTCTTC.

This clonotype was seen repeatedly, ten times or more. The chain is built from TRBV2 and TRBJ2-5; D is undetermined. Trimming removed 6 bases at V and 3 bases at J, with 14 bases between. This CDR3 region has 14 residues. Germline values: CDR1 SNHLY, CDR2 FYNNEI. The CDR3 DNA reads TGTGCCAGCAGGAGAGCGCGGCTAGAAGAGACCCAGTACTTC. As protein: CASRRARLEETQYF.

This clonotype was recorded at least ten times. The chain couples TRBV5-1 to TRBJ1-1; the D is unclear. Germline V gene lookup returns CDR1 SGHRS and CDR2 YFSETQ. This CDR3 comprises 14 residues. V dropped 5 bases and J dropped 1 base, with 12 bases sitting between them. CDR3 sequence reads: CASSKTSSNTEAFF. In nucleotides, the CDR3 is TGCGCCAGCAGTAAAACGTCCTCGAACACTGAAGCTTTCTTT.

Many counts were recorded for this clonotype. The chain recombines TRBV7-8 with TRBJ2-7; 7 nucleotides match TRBD2. CDR3 size: 14 residues. Germline assignment: CDR1 SGHVS and CDR2 FQNEAQ. Germline trimming cut 3 bases from V and 4 bases from J; bases unmatched to any gene: 6. The CDR3 nucleotides are TGTGCCAGCAGCTTGACTAGCTTTGGGTACGAGCAGTACTTC. Translating gives CASSLTSFGYEQYF. The complete variable domain, with remaining parts taken from reference TRBV7-8 and TRBJ2-7, reads GAGVSQSPRYKVAKRGQDVALRCDPISGHVSLFWYQQALGQGPEFLTYFQNEAQLDKSGLPSDRFFAERPEGSVSTLKIQRTQQEDSAVYLCASSLTSFGYEQYFGPGTRLTVT.

This clonotype has a count of ten or more. As DNA, the CDR3 is TGCAGTGCTATGGGACTAGCGGGAGGGATGTACGAGCAGTACTTC. Residues: CSAMGLAGGMYEQYF. J is TRBJ2-7 and V is TRBV20-1, with 16 bases fitting TRBD2. Looked up from germline, CDR1 is DFQATT and CDR2 is SNEGSKA (reference sequence). V trimming: 4 bases; J trimming: 4 bases; junction bases outside the gene matches: 4. The CDR3 covers 15 residues.